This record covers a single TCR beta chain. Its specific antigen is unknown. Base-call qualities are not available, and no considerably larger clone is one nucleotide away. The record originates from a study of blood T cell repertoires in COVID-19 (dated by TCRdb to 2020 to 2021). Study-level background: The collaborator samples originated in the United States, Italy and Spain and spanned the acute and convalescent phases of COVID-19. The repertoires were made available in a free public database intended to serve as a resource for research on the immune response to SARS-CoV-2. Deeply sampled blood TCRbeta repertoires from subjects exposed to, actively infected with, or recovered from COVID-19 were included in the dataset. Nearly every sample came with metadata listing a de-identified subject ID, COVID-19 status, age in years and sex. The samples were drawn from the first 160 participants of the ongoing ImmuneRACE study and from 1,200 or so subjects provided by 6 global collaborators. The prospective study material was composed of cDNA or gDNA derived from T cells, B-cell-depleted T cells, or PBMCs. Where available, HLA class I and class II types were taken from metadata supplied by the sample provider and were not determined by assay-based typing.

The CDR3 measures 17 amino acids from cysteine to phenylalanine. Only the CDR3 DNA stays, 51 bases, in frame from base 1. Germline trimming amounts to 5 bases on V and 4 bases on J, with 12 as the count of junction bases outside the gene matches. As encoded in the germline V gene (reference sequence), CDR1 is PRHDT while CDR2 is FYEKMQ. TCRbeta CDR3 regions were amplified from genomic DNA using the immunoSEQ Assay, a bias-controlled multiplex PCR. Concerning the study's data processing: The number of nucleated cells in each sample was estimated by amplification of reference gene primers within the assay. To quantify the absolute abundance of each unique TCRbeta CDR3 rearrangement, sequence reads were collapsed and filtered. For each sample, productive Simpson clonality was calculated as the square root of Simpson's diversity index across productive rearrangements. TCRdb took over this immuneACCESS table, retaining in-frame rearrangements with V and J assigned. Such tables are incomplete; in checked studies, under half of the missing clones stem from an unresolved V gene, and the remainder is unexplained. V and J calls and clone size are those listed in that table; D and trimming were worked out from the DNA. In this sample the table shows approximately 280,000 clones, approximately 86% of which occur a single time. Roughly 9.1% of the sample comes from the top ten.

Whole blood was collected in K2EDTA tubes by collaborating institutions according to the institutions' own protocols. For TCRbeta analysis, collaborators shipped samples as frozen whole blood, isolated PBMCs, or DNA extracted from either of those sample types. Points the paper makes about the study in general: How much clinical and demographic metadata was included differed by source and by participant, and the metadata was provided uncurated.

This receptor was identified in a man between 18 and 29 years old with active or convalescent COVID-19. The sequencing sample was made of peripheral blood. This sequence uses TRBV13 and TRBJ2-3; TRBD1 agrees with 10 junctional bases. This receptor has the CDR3 CASSTPQTGGAADTQYF. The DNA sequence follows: TGTGCCAGCAGCACTCCTCAGACAGGGGGCGCGGCAGATACGCAGTATTTT.